This TCR beta chain comes out of a study of shared clonotypes between healthy human individuals. Study outcomes and limitations: It was the few donors that limited the genetic and exposure-history diversity represented.

Splitting of each subset's genomic DNA was done evenly across several immunoSEQ plates. Only in-frame clones appear in the TCRdb table, and some are missing; sequencing was by immunoSEQ multiplex PCR. The sample carries 2 million to 3 million clones, approximately 94% recorded once. With regard to this clone: The antigen is unknown.

The CDR3 has 14 amino acids. In germline, CDR1 is SGHTA, CDR2 FQGTGA. Trimming took 5 bases from V and 6 from J, leaving 16 bases between them. The genes are TRBV7-3 and TRBJ1-2; the D is unclear. Sequenced: naive CD4+ T cells from PBMCs. The subset: CD45RA+ positively selected. This TCR derives from a man between 18 and 35 years old in good health. Some clones in this sample may be carry-over from other donors' samples. In DNA form, the CDR3 reads TGTGCCAGCAGCCCTTTCGGGGTGTTTGATGGCTACACCTTC. It yields the protein CASSPFGVFDGYTF. The complete variable domain, with remaining parts taken from reference TRBV7-3 and TRBJ1-2, reads GAGVSQTPSNKVTEKGKYVELRCDPISGHTALYWYRQSLGQGPEFLIYFQGTGAADDSGLPNDRFFAVRPEGSVSTLKIQRTERGDSAVYLCASSPFGVFDGYTFGSGTRLTVV.